This TCR beta chain comes out of a study of spatial heterogeneity in lung cancer. As to time point: sample taken at primary tumor resection. Each CDR3 protein gets one entry after TCRdb re-called the 5' RACE reads with MiXCR. The sample has under 2,000 distinct CDR3 sequences, 5.3% seen once; the top ten hold 22%. The CDR3 spans 12 residues. CDR1 and CDR2 (germline): SSHAT, FNYEAQ (reference sequence). This clonotype has just a few counts. Relative to the germline gene, one junction end is altered; a read error may explain this. The sample in question was normal lung tissue next to the tumor, obtained at surgery. This TCR was recovered from a female donor with early-stage non-small cell lung cancer. The chain is built from TRBV7-7 and TRBJ2-2, with D possibly TRBD2 on 6 matching bases. The CDR3: CASSFSGGELFF. In nucleotides, the CDR3 is TGTGCTAGCAGCTTTAGCGGAGGGGAGCTGTTTTTT.